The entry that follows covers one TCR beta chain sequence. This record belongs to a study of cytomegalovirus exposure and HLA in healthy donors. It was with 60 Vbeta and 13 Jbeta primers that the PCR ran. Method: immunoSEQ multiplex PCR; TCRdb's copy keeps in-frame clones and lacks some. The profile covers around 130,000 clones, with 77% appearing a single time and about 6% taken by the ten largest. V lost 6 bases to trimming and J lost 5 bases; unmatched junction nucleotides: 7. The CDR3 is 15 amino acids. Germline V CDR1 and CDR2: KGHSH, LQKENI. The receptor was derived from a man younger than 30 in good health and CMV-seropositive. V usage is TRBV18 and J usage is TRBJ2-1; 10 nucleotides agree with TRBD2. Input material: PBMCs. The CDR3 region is CASSSAGGYDNEQFF. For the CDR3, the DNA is TGTGCCAGCTCGTCAGCGGGGGGGTACGACAATGAGCAGTTCTTC.